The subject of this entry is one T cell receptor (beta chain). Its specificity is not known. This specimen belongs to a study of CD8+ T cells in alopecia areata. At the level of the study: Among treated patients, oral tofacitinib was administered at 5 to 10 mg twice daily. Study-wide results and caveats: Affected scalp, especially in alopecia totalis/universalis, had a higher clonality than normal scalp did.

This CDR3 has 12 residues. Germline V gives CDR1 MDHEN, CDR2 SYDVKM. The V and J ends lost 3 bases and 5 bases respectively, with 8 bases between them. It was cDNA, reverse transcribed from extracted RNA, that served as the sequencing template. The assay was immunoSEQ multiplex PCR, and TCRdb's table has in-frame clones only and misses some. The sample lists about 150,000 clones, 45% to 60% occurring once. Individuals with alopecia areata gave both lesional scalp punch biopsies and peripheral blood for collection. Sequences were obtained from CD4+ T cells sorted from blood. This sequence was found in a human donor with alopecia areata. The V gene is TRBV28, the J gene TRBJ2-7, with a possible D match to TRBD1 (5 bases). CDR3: CASSLSGNEQYF. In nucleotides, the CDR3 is TGTGCCAGCAGTTTGTCAGGGAACGAGCAGTACTTC.